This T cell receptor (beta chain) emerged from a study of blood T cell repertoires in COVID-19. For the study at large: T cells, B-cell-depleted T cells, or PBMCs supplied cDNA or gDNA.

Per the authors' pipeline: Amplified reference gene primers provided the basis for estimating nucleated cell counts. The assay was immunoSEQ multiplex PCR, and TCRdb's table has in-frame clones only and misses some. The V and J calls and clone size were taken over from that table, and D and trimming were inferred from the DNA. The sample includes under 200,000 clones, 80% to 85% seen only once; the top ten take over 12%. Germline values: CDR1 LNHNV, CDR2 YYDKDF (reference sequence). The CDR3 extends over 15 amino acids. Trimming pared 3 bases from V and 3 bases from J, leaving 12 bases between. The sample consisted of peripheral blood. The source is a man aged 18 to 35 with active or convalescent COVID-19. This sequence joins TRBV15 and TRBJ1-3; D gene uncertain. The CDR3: CATSRGQQIGNTIYF. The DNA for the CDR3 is TGTGCCACCAGCAGGGGTCAACAGATTGGAAACACCATATATTTT.